Following are 20 T cell receptor beta chains from one sample sequenced in a study of blood T cell repertoires in COVID-19. Using immunoSEQ multiplex PCR, the repertoire was profiled, and TCRdb retains in-frame clones only, with some absent. The sample carries roughly 200,000 clones, approximately 87% recorded once. The sample was PBMCs or T cells enriched from blood (not recorded which). These receptors all stem from a woman in her forties or fifties in a cohort exposed to, infected with or recovered from COVID-19 (not recorded which).

This chain uses TRBV14 with TRBJ2-3; 10 bases are shared with TRBD1. Germline V CDR1 and CDR2: SGHDN, FVKESK. The CDR3 length is 16 residues. The ends lost 2 bases at V and 4 bases at J; junction bases unmatched: 6. Written as DNA, the CDR3 is TGTGCCAGCAGCCAAAGACAGGGGGCGAGGCCAGATACGCAGTATTTT. This encodes CASSQRQGARPDTQYF.

The rearrangement links TRBV7-9 to TRBJ2-3; maybe TRBD2 (6 bases). V lost 3 bases and J 8 bases, leaving 15 bases between the germline ends. Looked up from germline, CDR1 is SEHNR and CDR2 is FQNEAQ (reference sequence). The CDR3 loop spans 14 amino acids. DNA for the CDR3: TGTGCCAGCAGCTTTACCGGGGTGGGAGGTACGCAGTATTTT. Its translation: CASSFTGVGGTQYF.

CDR3 region: CASSPEGNEKLFF. CDR3 nucleotides: TGTGCCAGCAGTCCCGAGGGTAATGAAAAACTGTTTTTT. The genes are TRBV12-3 or TRBV12-4 and TRBJ1-4; D is ambiguous. Trimming removed 5 bases from V and 4 bases from J, with 8 bases in between. The CDR3 runs 13 residues.

The rearrangement uses TRBV3-1 (or the pseudogene TRBV3-2) and TRBJ1-1; D remains unclear. The CDR3 runs to 15 residues. V shed 5 bases and J shed 4 bases, with 17 bases lying between them. The germline V gene encodes CDR1 LGHDT and CDR2 YNNKEL (reference sequence). The CDR3 nucleotides read TGTGCCAGCAGCATGGTTCGATCTCGGGGCACTGAAGCTTTCTTT. It encodes CASSMVRSRGTEAFF.

The chain couples TRBV18 to TRBJ1-4, with 7 nucleotides matching TRBD1. The CDR3 extends over 15 amino acids. CDR1 and CDR2 from the germline V gene are KGHSH and LQKENI. Germline trimming cut 3 bases from V and 10 bases from J; bases unmatched to any gene: 11. The chain's CDR3 is CASSPRDSDPAKLFF. CDR3 DNA: TGTGCCAGCTCACCGAGGGACAGCGACCCAGCAAAACTGTTTTTT.

This clone was seen only a few times. V and J are TRBV28 and TRBJ2-7; D perhaps matches TRBD1 (6 bases). Trimming left V 2 bases short and J 3 bases short, with 20 bases between. Germline V CDR1 and CDR2: MDHEN, SYDVKM. CDR3 length: 17 amino acids. This CDR3 is CASSLGSQGNLGYEQYF. CDR3 DNA: TGTGCCAGCAGTTTAGGGTCCCAGGGGAATCTGGGCTACGAGCAGTACTTC.

V gene TRBV4-3 combines with J gene TRBJ1-2; 9 nucleotides match TRBD1. The germline V gene has CDR1 LGHNA and CDR2 YSLEER. V lost 0 bases to trimming and J lost 8 bases; unmatched junction nucleotides: 10. The CDR3 length is 16 residues. The CDR3 reads CASSQDSGQGSGGYTF. In DNA form, the CDR3 reads TGCGCCAGCAGCCAAGACTCGGGACAGGGTTCGGGCGGCTACACCTTC.

The rearrangement uses TRBV5-1 and TRBJ1-2; a weak D match, TRBD1 (5 bases). In germline, CDR1 is SGHRS, CDR2 YFSETQ. V was trimmed by 4 bases and J by 5 bases, leaving 15 bases between them. The CDR3 spans 14 residues. Written as DNA, the CDR3 is TGCGCCAGCAGCCACTTAACCCAGGGATATGGCTACACCTTC. Its protein is CASSHLTQGYGYTF.

The chain is built from TRBV11-2 and TRBJ1-6; TRBD1 might be the D (5 bases). Trimming took off 4 bases at V and 1 base at J, with 8 bases between the two ends. The CDR3 runs 15 residues. The V gene's germline CDR1 is SGHAT and CDR2 FQNNGV. CDR3 in DNA: TGTGCCAGCAGCTCGGGGGGATCCTATAATTCACCCCTCCACTTT. It is translated as CASSSGGSYNSPLHF.

The rearrangement joins TRBV18 to TRBJ1-2; 9 nucleotides align to TRBD1. The CDR3 sequence is 16 residues long. Per the germline V gene, CDR1 is KGHSH and CDR2 is LQKENI. J gave up 8 bases and V 2 bases, and 12 bases lay outside the gene matches. The CDR3 DNA follows: TGTGCCAGCTCACCAACAGGGGGCGCCCCGAGTGGGGGCTACACCTTC. This gives the protein CASSPTGGAPSGGYTF. Combining the CDR3 with reference TRBV18 and TRBJ1-2 gives the whole variable domain NAGVMQNPRHLVRRRGQEARLRCSPMKGHSHVYWYRQLPEEGLKFMVYLQKENIIDESGMPKERFSAEFPKEGPSILRIQQVVRGDSAAYFCASSPTGGAPSGGYTFGSGTRLTVV.

This clone was detected once. The CDR3 DNA reads as TGTGCCAGCAGGGGGCTGGGGTTAGGCACAGATACGCAGTATTTT. Amino acids: CASRGLGLGTDTQYF. The chain combines TRBV7-2 with TRBJ2-3, with D perhaps TRBD1 (5 bases). From germline, CDR1 is SGHTA and CDR2 FQGNSA. CDR3 length: 15 residues. The V end lost 6 bases, the J end lost 1 base, and 14 bases lay between the germline ends. Drawing the rest from reference TRBV7-2 and TRBJ2-3, the complete variable domain is GAGVSQSPSNKVTEKGKDVELRCDPISGHTALYWYRQSLGQGLEFLIYFQGNSAPDKSGLPSDRFSAERTGGSVSTLTIQRTQQEDSAVYLCASRGLGLGTDTQYFGPGTRLTVL.

V gene TRBV11-2 combines with J gene TRBJ1-2; unclear D gene. V was cut by 1 base and J by 4 bases, with 7 bases left in between. The germline gives CDR1 SGHAT, CDR2 FQNNGV. The CDR3 has 13 residues. CDR3 DNA sequence: TGTGCCAGCAGCTTAGGTCCTTCCTATGGCTACACCTTC. This encodes CASSLGPSYGYTF.

This chain joins TRBV18 and TRBJ1-3; D is possibly TRBD1 (5 bases). The V gene lost 3 bases and the J gene lost 2 bases, with 23 bases spanning the gap. The CDR3 covers 19 residues. Germline values: CDR1 KGHSH, CDR2 LQKENI. CDR3 sequence: CASSPYTTAFSGAGNTIYF. The CDR3 DNA reads TGTGCCAGCTCACCGTACACAACGGCATTCTCGGGGGCTGGAAACACCATATATTTT.

The V and J genes are TRBV7-2 and TRBJ1-2; TRBD1 matches at 9 bases. This CDR3 is built from 16 residues. Trimming at V came to 5 bases and at J to 0 bases, leaving 7 bases not matched to a gene. In germline, CDR1 is SGHTA, CDR2 FQGNSA. The CDR3 region has the DNA TGTGCCAGCAGCCCCGGACAGGGGCTTTCTAACTATGGCTACACCTTC. Protein sequence: CASSPGQGLSNYGYTF.

V gene TRBV30 combines with J gene TRBJ2-7, with 11 bases fitting TRBD2. V gave up 3 bases and J gave up 0 bases; unmatched junction bases: 10. This CDR3 comprises 17 residues. CDR1 is GTSNPN, CDR2 SVGIG, per germline (reference sequence). DNA for the CDR3: TGTGCCTGGAGCACTAGACTAGCGGGACGACTCTCCTACGAGCAGTACTTC. It yields the protein CAWSTRLAGRLSYEQYF.

This chain uses TRBV25-1 with TRBJ2-3, with TRBD2 matching over 9 bases. Losses at the gene ends were 4 bases for V and 2 bases for J; bases not matched to a gene: 7. In germline, CDR1 is MGHDK, CDR2 SYGVNS. The CDR3 sequence is 16 residues long. The CDR3: CASSVPGLANTDTQYF. The CDR3 nucleotides are TGTGCCAGCAGTGTCCCGGGACTAGCAAACACAGATACGCAGTATTTT.

The chain joins TRBV18 to TRBJ2-3; TRBD2 is a possible D gene (5 bases). The CDR3 loop spans 15 amino acids. CDR1 KGHSH and CDR2 LQKENI come from the germline V gene. Trimming removed 4 bases from V and 6 bases from J, with 17 bases in between. CDR3 loop: CASSRIQQRADTQYF. CDR3 bases: TGTGCCAGCTCACGGATTCAGCAGAGGGCCGATACGCAGTATTTT.

The chain employs TRBV5-6 and TRBJ1-6; the D gene is possibly TRBD1 (5 bases). The germline CDR1 and CDR2 sequences are SGHDT and YYEEEE. The CDR3 covers 16 residues. Trimming left V 0 bases short and J 0 bases short, with 7 bases between. This CDR3 reads CASSLGQLSYNSPLHF. The CDR3 DNA is TGTGCCAGCAGCTTGGGACAGCTCTCCTATAATTCACCCCTCCACTTT.

This clone was seen a handful of times. This sequence joins TRBV7-2 and TRBJ2-4; maybe TRBD1 (6 bases). Germline loops: CDR1 SGHTA, CDR2 FQGNSA. The CDR3 sequence is 14 residues long. V shed 1 base and J shed 7 bases, with 11 bases lying between them. CDR3 residues: CASSLVQDSNIQYF. As DNA, the CDR3 is TGTGCCAGCAGCTTAGTGCAGGACAGCAACATTCAGTACTTC.

This clone appeared a single time. The chain couples TRBV3-1 (or the pseudogene TRBV3-2) to TRBJ1-2; 10 nucleotides align to TRBD1. Losses at the gene ends were 5 bases for V and 0 bases for J; bases not matched to a gene: 6. CDR1 and CDR2 (germline): LGHDT, YNNKEL (reference sequence). The CDR3 contains 16 residues. As DNA, the CDR3 is TGTGCCAGCAGCTGGGGACAGGGGATGACTAACTATGGCTACACCTTC. Residues: CASSWGQGMTNYGYTF.